The clone carrying this T cell receptor (beta chain) was counted at least ten times. Its antigen is undetermined. This sample was included in a study of identical twins. Study results and caveats: Abundant cord blood beta clonotypes carried fewer insertions; memory repertoires showed none. Beta out-of-frame sequences displayed a weaker excess of sharing between twins. Findings depended on cross-sectional statistics rather than tracking the same donors.

The CDR3 is 14 amino acids. The trim removed 5 bases at V and 1 base at J, leaving 4 bases unmatched. Germline V gene lookup returns CDR1 MNHEY and CDR2 SMNVEV (reference sequence). TCRdb independently ran MiXCR on the 5' RACE reads; one entry per CDR3 protein. There are 1.5 million to 2 million distinct CDR3 sequences in the sample; around 29% occur only once, and less than 0.35% lies in the top ten. Sequencing used cord blood. The receptor's source is a newborn girl in good health. The chain joins TRBV27 to TRBJ2-7; TRBD1 matches at 8 bases. The CDR3 coding sequence is TGTGCCAGCAGTCCCTGGACAGGGTCCTACGAGCAGTACTTC. It yields the protein CASSPWTGSYEQYF.